The entry below gives a single TCR beta chain sequence along with its context. Sequenced by immunoSEQ multiplex PCR; TCRdb stores in-frame clones only, minus some. The table includes over 400,000 clones, about 89% detected once. This CDR3 has 12 residues. V lost 3 bases, J lost 2 bases, and 3 bases lay in between. These data are taken from a study of blood T cell repertoires in COVID-19. Study information: Italy, Spain and the United States were the sources of the convalescent and acute COVID-19 samples.

The sample consisted of peripheral blood. The source is a woman in her 50s with COVID-19, enrolled during active disease. This chain joins TRBV12-3 or TRBV12-4 and TRBJ2-3; D ambiguous. The CDR3 protein is CASSFHTDTQYF. The CDR3 region has the DNA TGTGCCAGCAGTTTCCACACAGATACGCAGTATTTT.